Listed here is a single TCR beta chain. The CDR3 sequence is 15 residues long. The germline V gene has CDR1 SGHVS and CDR2 FQNEAQ. Germline trimming cut 2 bases from V and 2 bases from J; bases unmatched to any gene: 4. This entry belongs to a study of human T cells and chemical hapten exposure. The wider study: The study lasted 20 to 30 weeks, and patients were dosed weekly with diphenylcyclopropenone on the scalp throughout. Patch tests containing 0.01% DPC, applied to the upper back, were read at 6 days.

The time point is: pre-sensitization, week 0. The treatment is: therapeutic diphenylcyclopropenone sensitization with weekly scalp DPC. In the library, unique molecular identifiers were attached to individual cDNA molecules. TCRdb redid the calling of the RACE reads with MiXCR, one entry per CDR3 protein. The table has approximately 90,000 distinct CDR3 sequences, about 9% seen once. The sequences come from whole blood, collected in connection with sensitization to the hapten diphenylcyclopropenone (DPC). The TCR comes from a man aged 40-55 years with alopecia areata. Some clones in this sample may be carry-over from other donors' samples. The chain has TRBV7-8 and TRBJ1-1, with 8 bases fitting TRBD1. For the CDR3, the DNA is TGTGCCAGCAGCTTATTCAGGGGGCGAAACACTGAAGCTTTCTTT. It specifies CASSLFRGRNTEAFF.